This T cell receptor (beta chain) was retrieved from a study of T cell therapy after organ transplantation. Looking at the study overall: CMV-specific T cells, median 1.92 x 10^8, were given as 2 to 6 intravenous infusions.

The time point: 20-29 weeks after completion of therapy. Only in-frame clones appear in the TCRdb table, and some are missing; sequencing was by immunoSEQ multiplex PCR. The data show about 18,000 clones, over 75% seen once. With respect to this clone: Its antigen is not known.

This clonotype was obtained from a human patient who had received a solid organ transplant and had CMV disease. Some T cells may be graft donor cells. Sequencing used CD8+ T cells from blood, obtained after autologous CMV-specific T cell therapy.

The CDR3 sequence is CASSQITLDTQYF. In DNA form, the CDR3 reads TGCGCCAGCAGCCAAATCACGTTAGATACGCAGTATTTT. The V and J genes are TRBV4-3 and TRBJ2-3; D not certain. V lost 2 bases and J 5 bases, leaving 8 bases between the germline ends. Looked up from germline, CDR1 is LGHNA and CDR2 is YSLEER. The CDR3 loop spans 13 amino acids.